What follows is one TCR beta chain and its context. The CDR3 spans 16 residues. J was trimmed by 4 bases and V by 0 bases; bases with no gene match: 4. In germline, CDR1 is LGHNA, CDR2 YSLEER. This sample stems from a study of blood T cell repertoires in COVID-19. Using immunoSEQ multiplex PCR, the repertoire was profiled, and TCRdb retains in-frame clones only, with some absent. The sample has approximately 200,000 clones, roughly 87% seen once. The sequencing input was PBMCs or T cells enriched from blood (not recorded which). The clonotype was recovered from a woman in her 30s who had recovered from COVID-19. The V call is TRBV4-3, the J call TRBJ2-1, with TRBD2 matching over 9 bases. The CDR3 reads CASSQDPSGTYNEQFF. For the CDR3, the DNA is TGCGCCAGCAGCCAAGATCCTAGCGGGACTTACAATGAGCAGTTCTTC.